This T cell receptor (beta chain) was identified during a study of cytomegalovirus exposure and HLA in healthy donors. The study ran its PCR with 60 Vbeta and 13 Jbeta primers. Under the authors' procedure: A follow-up analysis tallied tens of millions of unique TCR beta chains, 9 million to 11 million shared. Generated by immunoSEQ multiplex PCR, the TCRdb table keeps only in-frame clones and is missing some. That table is the source of V, J and clone size, and D and trimming were worked out from the DNA. In total, the table holds 30,000 to 40,000 clones. Study outcomes and limitations: Reported performance of the classifier showed diagnosis of cytomegalovirus status with high specificity and sensitivity. The authors assumed roughly uniform sequencing depth across donors for presence/absence analyses. Among donors in an Asian-associated ancestry cluster, a later analysis reportedly found fewer N-insertions than the approximately 670-donor mean.

As regards this clone: The antigen is not known.

Sequenced: PBMCs. The source is a man aged 35-49 years in good health and CMV-seropositive.

The CDR3 sequence: CAWSQGASQETQYF. For the CDR3, the DNA is TGTGCCTGGAGTCAGGGGGCTAGCCAAGAGACCCAGTACTTC. The chain combines TRBV30 with TRBJ2-5, with 8 bases identical to TRBD1. This CDR3 has 14 residues. Per the germline V gene, CDR1 is GTSNPN and CDR2 is SVGIG (reference sequence). The V gene end was trimmed by 2 bases and the J gene end by 1 base; junction bases not matched to a gene: 3.